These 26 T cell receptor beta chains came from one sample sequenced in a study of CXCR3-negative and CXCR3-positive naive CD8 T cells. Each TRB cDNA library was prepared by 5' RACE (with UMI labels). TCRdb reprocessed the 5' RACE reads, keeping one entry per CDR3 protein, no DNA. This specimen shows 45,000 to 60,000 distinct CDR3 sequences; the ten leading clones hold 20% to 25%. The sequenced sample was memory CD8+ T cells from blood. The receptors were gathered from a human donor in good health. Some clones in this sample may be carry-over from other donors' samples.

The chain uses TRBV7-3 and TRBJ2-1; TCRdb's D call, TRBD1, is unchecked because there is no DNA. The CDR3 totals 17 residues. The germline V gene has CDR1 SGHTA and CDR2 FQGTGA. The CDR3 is CASSSPPDPDPMDEQFF.

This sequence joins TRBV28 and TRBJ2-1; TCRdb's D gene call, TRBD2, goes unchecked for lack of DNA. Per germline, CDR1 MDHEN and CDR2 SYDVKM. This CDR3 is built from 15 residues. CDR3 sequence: CASTLAGGQYNEQFF. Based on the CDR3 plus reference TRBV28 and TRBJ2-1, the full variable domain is DVKVTQSSRYLVKRTGEKVFLECVQDMDHENMFWYRQDPGLGLRLIYFSYDVKMKEKGDIPEGYSVSREKKERFSLILESASTNQTSMYLCASTLAGGQYNEQFFGPGTRLTVL.

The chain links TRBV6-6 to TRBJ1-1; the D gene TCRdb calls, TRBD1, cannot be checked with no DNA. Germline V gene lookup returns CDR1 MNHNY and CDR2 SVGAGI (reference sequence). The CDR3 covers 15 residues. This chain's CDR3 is CASSPLGSRGTEAFF.

The CDR3 is CASTGQGNPQNHKNTEAFF. The V and J genes are TRBV28 and TRBJ1-1; TCRdb indicates TRBD1, and absent DNA this call remains unverified. The V gene's germline CDR1 is MDHEN and CDR2 SYDVKM. The CDR3 contains 19 residues.

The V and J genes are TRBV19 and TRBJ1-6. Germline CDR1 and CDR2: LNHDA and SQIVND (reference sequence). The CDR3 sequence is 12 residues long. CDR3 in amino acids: CASKDSTLSLHF.

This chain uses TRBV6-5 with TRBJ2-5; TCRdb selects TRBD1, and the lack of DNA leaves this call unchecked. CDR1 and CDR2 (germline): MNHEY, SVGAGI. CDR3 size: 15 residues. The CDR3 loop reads CASNLRGTAGETQYF.

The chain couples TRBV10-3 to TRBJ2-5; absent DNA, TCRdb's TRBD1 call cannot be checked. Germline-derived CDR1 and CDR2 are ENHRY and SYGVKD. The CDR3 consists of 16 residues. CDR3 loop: CAISESSDRVRETQYF.

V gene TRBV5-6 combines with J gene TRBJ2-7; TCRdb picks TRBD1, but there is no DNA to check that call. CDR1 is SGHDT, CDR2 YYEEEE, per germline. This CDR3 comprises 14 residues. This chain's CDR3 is CASSFRTGFYEQYF.

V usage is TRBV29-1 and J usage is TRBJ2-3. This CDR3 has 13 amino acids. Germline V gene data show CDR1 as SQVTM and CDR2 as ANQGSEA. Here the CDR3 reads CSGGSATTDTQYF.

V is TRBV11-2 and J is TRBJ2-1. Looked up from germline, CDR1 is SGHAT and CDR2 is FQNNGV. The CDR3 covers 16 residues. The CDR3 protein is CASSFLTKLNGNEQFF.

CDR3 sequence: CASSQAQVTEAFF. This chain uses TRBV4-3 with TRBJ1-1. Looked up from germline, CDR1 is LGHNA and CDR2 is YSLEER. The CDR3 totals 13 residues.

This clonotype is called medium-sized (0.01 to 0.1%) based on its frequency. CDR3 loop: CASSFGGPPSYEQYF. The gene calls are TRBV12-3 or TRBV12-4 and TRBJ2-7; checking the TCRdb D call of TRBD1 is not possible without DNA. The CDR3 is made up of 15 amino acids.

The CDR3: CASSQPSGGEQFF. The chain couples TRBV14 to TRBJ2-1; TCRdb names TRBD2, which stays unverified in the absence of DNA. Germline V gene sequence: CDR1 SGHDN, CDR2 FVKESK. There are 13 residues in the CDR3.

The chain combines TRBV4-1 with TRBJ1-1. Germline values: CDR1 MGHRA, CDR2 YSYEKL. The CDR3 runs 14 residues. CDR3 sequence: CASSQVQGSTEAFF.

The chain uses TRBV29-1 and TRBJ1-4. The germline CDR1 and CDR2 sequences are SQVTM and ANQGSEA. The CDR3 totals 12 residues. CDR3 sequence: CSVVSVNEKLFF. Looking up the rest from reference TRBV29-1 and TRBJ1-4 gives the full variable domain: SAVISQKPSRDICQRGTSLTIQCQVDSQVTMMFWYRQQPGQSLTLIATANQGSEATYESGFVIDKFPISRPNLTFSTLTVSNMSPEDSSIYLCSVVSVNEKLFFGSGTQLSVL.

CDR3 in amino acids: CASSFRTRYTDTQYF. The rearrangement joins TRBV4-1 to TRBJ2-3; TCRdb's D call, TRBD2, is unchecked because there is no DNA. CDR3 length equals 15 residues. Germline CDR1 is MGHRA and CDR2 is YSYEKL.

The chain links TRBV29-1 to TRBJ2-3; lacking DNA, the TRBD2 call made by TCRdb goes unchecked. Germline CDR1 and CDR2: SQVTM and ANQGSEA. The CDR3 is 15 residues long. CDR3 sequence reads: CSVGPSDHLLDTQYF.

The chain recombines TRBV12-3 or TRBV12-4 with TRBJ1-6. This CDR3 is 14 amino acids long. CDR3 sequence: CAIGQGSYNSPLNF.

CDR3 residues: CASSSMGDSYTEAFF. This chain links TRBV5-1 with TRBJ1-1. Germline V gene data show CDR1 as SGHRS and CDR2 as YFSETQ. CDR3 length: 15 amino acids.

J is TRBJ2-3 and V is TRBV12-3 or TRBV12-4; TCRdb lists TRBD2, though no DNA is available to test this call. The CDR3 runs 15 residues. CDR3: CASSFQRGITDTQYF.

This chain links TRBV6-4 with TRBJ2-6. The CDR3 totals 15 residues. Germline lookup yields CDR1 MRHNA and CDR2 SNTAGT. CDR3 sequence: CASSDSGEGSNVLTF.

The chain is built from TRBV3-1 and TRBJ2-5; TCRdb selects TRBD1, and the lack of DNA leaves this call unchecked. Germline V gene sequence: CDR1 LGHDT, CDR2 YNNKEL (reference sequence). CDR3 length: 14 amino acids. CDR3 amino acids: CASSQVLEGTAQYF.

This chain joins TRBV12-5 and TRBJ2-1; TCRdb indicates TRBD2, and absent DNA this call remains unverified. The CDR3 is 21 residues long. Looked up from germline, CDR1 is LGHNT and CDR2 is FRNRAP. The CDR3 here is CASGFGERTSGGATPYNEQFF.

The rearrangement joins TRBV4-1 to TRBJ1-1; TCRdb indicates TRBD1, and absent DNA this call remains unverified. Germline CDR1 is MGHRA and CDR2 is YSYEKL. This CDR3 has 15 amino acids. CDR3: CASSQGSRAYTEAFF.

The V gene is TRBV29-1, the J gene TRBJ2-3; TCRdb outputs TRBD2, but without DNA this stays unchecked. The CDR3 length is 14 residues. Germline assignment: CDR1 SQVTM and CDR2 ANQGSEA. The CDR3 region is CSVCRGESTDTQYF.

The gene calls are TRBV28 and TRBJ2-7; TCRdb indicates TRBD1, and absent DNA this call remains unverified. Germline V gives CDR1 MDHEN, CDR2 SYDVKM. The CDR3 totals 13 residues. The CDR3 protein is CASSLWTVNEQYF.